This paragraph covers one TCR beta chain sequence. The antigen is not known. The data stem from a study of T cell responses to AZD1222 COVID-19 vaccine. Germline-derived CDR1 and CDR2 are LNHDA and SQIVND (reference sequence). The CDR3 totals 15 residues. The junction had 7 bases not matched to a gene; V was cut back by 7 bases and J by 2 bases. Study outcomes and limitations: CD4 TCRs linked to vaccination spanned spike, dominating at 160-218 and 743-854. Two doses of AZD1222 preceded a rise in Spike-specific TCR breadth and depth. Among spike-specific TCRs, nearly half reportedly target unmutated variant regions.

TCRdb's copy holds only in-frame clones and misses some; the assay was immunoSEQ multiplex PCR. The sample comprises 77,000 or so clones, around 93% of which are singletons, and around 30% rests with the top ten. Sequenced material: peripheral blood, taken 28 days after the second AZD1222 dose. This TCR was recovered from an adult who received the AZD1222 COVID-19 vaccine. The chain is built from TRBV19 and TRBJ1-4; 7 bases fit TRBD1. The CDR3 sequence: CASKNRGDTNEKLFF. The CDR3 coding sequence is TGTGCCAGTAAAAACAGGGGCGATACTAATGAAAAACTGTTTTTT.